This is a list of T cell receptor beta chains from one sample in a study of cytomegalovirus exposure and HLA in healthy donors. Sequenced by immunoSEQ multiplex PCR; TCRdb stores in-frame clones only, minus some. The data contain about 120,000 clones, over 8.5% of them seen just once; the ten biggest clones take up around 6.1%. Sequenced sample: PBMCs. These receptor sequences come from a woman aged 40-49 years in good health and CMV-seropositive. CDR3s include the opening cysteine and the closing phenylalanine or tryptophan. A D gene is named only where the DNA matches it firmly. The listing skips clone size in some rows; elsewhere it reads once, few, many or a size class.

>TRBJ1-1|TRBV4-1|TRBD1|few
CASSPRDRVNTEAFF
TGCGCCAGCAGCCCTCGGGACAGGGTGAACACTGAAGCTTTCTTT
>TRBJ1-4|TRBV20-1|TRBD1|-
CSAKDREKLFF
TGCAGTGCAAAGGACAGGGAAAAACTGTTTTTT
>TRBJ2-1|TRBV7-2|-|few
CASSLMRLVNNEQFF
TGTGCCAGCAGCTTAATGAGACTAGTCAACAATGAGCAGTTCTTC
>TRBJ1-5|TRBV27|TRBD1|few
CASSSYQRDSWEPQHF
TGTGCCAGCAGTTCCTACCAACGGGACAGCTGGGAGCCCCAGCATTTT
>TRBJ2-3|TRBV28|TRBD2|-
CASSPLLAGADTQYF
TGTGCCAGCAGTCCCTTACTAGCGGGGGCGGATACGCAGTATTTT
>TRBJ2-1|TRBV14|-|few
CASSLFRASSYNEQFF
TGTGCCAGCAGCCTTTTCAGGGCAAGCTCCTACAATGAGCAGTTCTTC
>TRBJ2-2|TRBV28|TRBD2|few
CASSILGLAGGNTGELFF
TGTGCCAGCAGTATCCTGGGACTAGCGGGGGGGAACACCGGGGAGCTGTTTTTT
>TRBJ2-7|TRBV6-1|-|-
CASSERVTVGEQYF
TGTGCCAGCAGTGAAAGGGTGACAGTCGGCGAGCAGTACTTC
>TRBJ1-2|TRBV7-2|-|few
CASSPQPTDYYGYTF
TGTGCCAGCAGCCCACAACCGACAGATTACTATGGCTACACCTTC
>TRBJ1-1|TRBV6-1|TRBD1|-
CASSHRGRNTEAFF
TGTGCCAGCAGTCACAGGGGCCGGAACACTGAAGCTTTCTTT
>TRBJ1-1|TRBV7-2|-|-
CASSLGATNTEAFF
TGTGCCAGCAGCTTAGGGGCAACAAACACTGAAGCTTTCTTT
>TRBJ1-1|TRBV19|TRBD1|few
CASNGDREVTEAFF
TGTGCCAGTAATGGGGACAGGGAGGTCACTGAAGCTTTCTTT